These 8 T cell receptor beta chains were all obtained from the same sample, sequenced in a study of Graves' ophthalmopathy and Graves' hyperthyroidism. RNA transcripts served as template for amplifying TCR beta CDR3 sequences. HTBI primers primed a first-round RT-PCR, and a second-round multiplex PCR followed. In TCRdb, the multiplex PCR reads were re-called with MiXCR into one record per CDR3 protein. The sample yields about 1.2 million distinct CDR3 sequences, approximately 35% seen once. The sequencing sample was made of peripheral blood or thyroid tissue (not recorded which). The receptor set was obtained from an adult man with Graves' hyperthyroidism.

This chain joins TRBV7-9 and TRBJ2-5, with a possible D match to TRBD2 (5 bases). CDR1 SEHNR and CDR2 FQNEAQ come from the germline V gene (reference sequence). V was pared by 5 bases and J by 2 bases, with 15 bases between. The CDR3 is 15 residues long. CDR3 DNA: TGTGCCAGCAGCCTTACTCCTCGGGGACAAGAGACCCAGTACTTC. This translates into CASSLTPRGQETQYF.

This clonotype came up a few times. The J gene is TRBJ1-1, the V gene TRBV2; TRBD1 might be the D (5 bases). CDR3 length equals 15 residues. Trimming took 10 bases from V and 1 from J, leaving 19 bases between them. CDR1 and CDR2 from the germline V gene are SNHLY and FYNNEI. The CDR3 here is CATLPLRGTNTEAFF. CDR3 coding DNA: TGTGCCACCCTTCCCCTTCGGGGGACGAACACTGAAGCTTTCTTT.

V usage is TRBV19 and J usage is TRBJ2-7; the D gene is possibly TRBD1 (5 bases). Germline V gene sequence: CDR1 LNHDA, CDR2 SQIVND (reference sequence). The CDR3 loop spans 15 amino acids. V lost 3 bases and J lost 2, with 14 bases in between. In DNA, the CDR3 is TGTGCCAGTAGTATTACGGCAGGGAAGGCCTACGAGCAGTACTTC. Translating it yields CASSITAGKAYEQYF.

The rearrangement joins TRBV7-8 to TRBJ1-1; D unresolved. Germline lookup yields CDR1 SGHVS and CDR2 FQNEAQ. V gave up 5 bases and J gave up 0 bases, with 16 bases separating them. This CDR3 region has 16 residues. In nucleotides, the CDR3 is TGTGCCAGCAGCACCCAAACCCTAAGGATGAACACTGAAGCTTTCTTT. Encoded protein: CASSTQTLRMNTEAFF.

Concerning this clonotype itself: It may be a read error: a sequence one base away is much more abundant. The chain joins TRBV6-5 to TRBJ1-2; no firm D call. Per germline, CDR1 MNHEY and CDR2 SVGAGI. CDR3 length: 13 amino acids. CDR3 protein: CASGYDLDYGYTF. The DNA for the CDR3 is TGTGCCAGCGGTTACGACCTTGACTATGGCTACACCTTC.

This clonotype came up many times. The rearrangement links TRBV29-1 to TRBJ2-5, with TRBD1 matching over 9 bases. The CDR3 runs to 14 residues. Germline-derived CDR1 and CDR2 are SQVTM and ANQGSEA. V dropped 4 bases and J dropped 5; count of bases not matched to a gene: 8. CDR3 residues: CSVGTGAGSETQYF. DNA for the CDR3: TGCAGCGTTGGGACAGGGGCAGGATCTGAGACCCAGTACTTC.

The chain joins TRBV2 to TRBJ2-7; weak D call: TRBD1 (6 bases). This CDR3 spans 13 amino acids. V gave up 5 bases and J gave up 5 bases, with 13 bases separating them. The germline gives CDR1 SNHLY, CDR2 FYNNEI. The DNA for the CDR3 is TGTGCCAGCAGTCAAACAGGGTCCCACGAGCAGTACTTC. It encodes CASSQTGSHEQYF.

This clonotype was detected ten times or more. V usage is TRBV5-5 and J usage is TRBJ2-2; 7 bases fit TRBD1. V was pared by 4 bases and J by 2 bases, with 11 bases of the junction left unmatched. This CDR3 contains 17 residues. Germline-derived CDR1 and CDR2 are SGHKS and YYEKEE (reference sequence). CDR3 sequence: CASSQLRTGSNTGELFF. CDR3 in DNA: TGTGCCAGCAGCCAACTTAGGACAGGCTCAAACACCGGGGAGCTGTTTTTT.